Listed below are T cell receptor beta chains from one sample, sequenced in a study of T cell responses to AZD1222 COVID-19 vaccine. Some clones are missing from TCRdb's copy, which holds only in-frame ones; the method was immunoSEQ multiplex PCR. The repertoire holds under 200,000 clones, with around nine tenths as singletons. The material was peripheral blood, obtained 28 days after the second AZD1222 dose. The origin of the receptors is an adult who received the AZD1222 COVID-19 vaccine. CDR3s leave out the opening cysteine and the closing phenylalanine or tryptophan.

CDR3 length: 13
J gene: TRBJ2-7
V gene: TRBV6-5
CDR3 protein: ASSYSGGNAYEQY

CDR3 length: 9
J gene: TRBJ1-2
V gene: TRBV29-1
CDR3 protein: SVRTGNGYT

CDR3 length: 9
J gene: TRBJ1-1
V gene: TRBV3-1/TRBV3-2
CDR3 protein: AISQGRKAF

CDR3 length: 12
J gene: TRBJ1-2
V gene: TRBV29-1
CDR3 protein: SVLNLTQRYGYT

CDR3 length: 11
J gene: TRBJ1-6
V gene: TRBV2
CDR3 protein: ASSRRTDSPLH

CDR3 length: 13
J gene: TRBJ2-7
V gene: TRBV3-1/TRBV3-2
CDR3 protein: ASSQGQGPSGEQY

CDR3 length: 12
J gene: TRBJ2-1
V gene: TRBV7-2
CDR3 protein: ASNDVAGVNEQF

CDR3 length: 14
J gene: TRBJ2-3
V gene: TRBV6-5
CDR3 protein: ASSYTRQYQLDTQY

CDR3 length: 10
J gene: TRBJ2-7
V gene: TRBV12-3/TRBV12-4
CDR3 protein: ASSLGAVEQY

CDR3 length: 15
J gene: TRBJ2-7
V gene: TRBV11-2
CDR3 protein: ASTRDRGPFGSYEQY

CDR3 length: 11
J gene: TRBJ1-2
V gene: TRBV15
CDR3 protein: ATSEGGTYGYT

CDR3 length: 13
J gene: TRBJ2-7
V gene: TRBV27
CDR3 protein: ASSYGGHLSYEQY

CDR3 length: 12
J gene: TRBJ2-3
V gene: TRBV5-1
CDR3 protein: ASSSGLAADTQY

CDR3 length: 15
J gene: TRBJ1-4
V gene: TRBV3-1/TRBV3-2
CDR3 protein: ASSQTSHLATNEKLF

CDR3 length: 9
J gene: TRBJ2-7
V gene: TRBV3-1/TRBV3-2
CDR3 protein: ASSDSYEQY

CDR3 length: 10
J gene: TRBJ2-5
V gene: TRBV7-9
CDR3 protein: ASRGIGETQY

CDR3 length: 15
J gene: TRBJ2-3
V gene: TRBV7-9
CDR3 protein: ASSGTGDYGPLGTQY

CDR3 length: 14
J gene: TRBJ2-1
V gene: TRBV9
CDR3 protein: ASSAPPAVAENEQF

CDR3 length: 12
J gene: TRBJ1-6
V gene: TRBV6-2/TRBV6-3
CDR3 protein: ASGLGQNKSPLH

CDR3 length: 9
J gene: TRBJ1-2
V gene: TRBV5-6
CDR3 protein: ASSPGHGYT

CDR3 length: 16
J gene: TRBJ2-1
V gene: TRBV3-1/TRBV3-2
CDR3 protein: ASSPRRYERGGYNEQF

CDR3 length: 13
J gene: TRBJ1-4
V gene: TRBV18
CDR3 protein: ASSPGDRGGEKLF

CDR3 length: 13
J gene: TRBJ1-2
V gene: TRBV6-4
CDR3 protein: ASSSETGANYGYT

CDR3 length: 14
J gene: TRBJ2-3
V gene: TRBV5-1
CDR3 protein: ASRRSSGGPTDTQY

CDR3 length: 13
J gene: TRBJ2-1
V gene: TRBV6-2/TRBV6-3
CDR3 protein: ASSLAGQSYNEQF

CDR3 length: 12
J gene: TRBJ2-7
V gene: TRBV7-9
CDR3 protein: ASSRTGGGGEQY

CDR3 length: 12
J gene: TRBJ2-2
V gene: TRBV5-4
CDR3 protein: ASGIGPNTGELF

CDR3 length: 13
J gene: TRBJ2-7
V gene: TRBV23-1
CDR3 protein: ASSQPRGPADEQY

CDR3 length: 12
J gene: TRBJ1-1
V gene: TRBV14
CDR3 protein: ASSQVGGNTEAF

CDR3 length: 13
J gene: TRBJ1-2
V gene: TRBV7-9
CDR3 protein: ASSRRTAGPYGYT

CDR3 length: 11
J gene: TRBJ2-7
V gene: TRBV10-2
CDR3 protein: ASSDGATYEQY

CDR3 length: 12
J gene: TRBJ1-2
V gene: TRBV6-2/TRBV6-3
CDR3 protein: ASSYSGVLYGYT

CDR3 length: 10
J gene: TRBJ2-7
V gene: TRBV5-1
CDR3 protein: ASSLVADEQY

CDR3 length: 12
J gene: TRBJ1-5
V gene: TRBV2
CDR3 protein: ASTLEGGFQPQH

CDR3 length: 13
J gene: TRBJ1-1
V gene: TRBV3-1/TRBV3-2
CDR3 protein: ASRRGLGPNTEAF

CDR3 length: 10
J gene: TRBJ1-3
V gene: TRBV11-2
CDR3 protein: ASSPSGNTIY